These 27 T cell receptor beta chains share one sample of origin, sequenced in a study of CD8 T cells in ankylosing spondylitis. TCRdb processed the 5' RACE reads anew with MiXCR; each CDR3 protein has one entry. The sample has roughly 150,000 distinct CDR3 sequences, 6% to 8% seen once; the top ten hold 9.5% to 15%. Sequencing was done on a sample of blood, either unsorted or a sorted T cell fraction (not recorded which). These receptors all come from a female donor with ankylosing spondylitis or in good health (not recorded which).

In this sample, this clonotype turned up many times. V and J are TRBV3-1 and TRBJ2-7; no firm D call. Trimming cost V 2 bases and J 2 bases, with 10 bases left between them. The CDR3 totals 14 residues. Germline V gene lookup returns CDR1 LGHDT and CDR2 YNNKEL (reference sequence). CDR3 amino acids: CASSQSRQAYEQYF. CDR3 sequence (DNA): TGTGCCAGCAGCCAATCCCGACAAGCCTACGAGCAGTACTTC.

For this clonotype: An end of the junction differs from the germline gene, which may be a read error. The rearrangement joins TRBV20-1 to TRBJ2-7; 10 bases line up with TRBD2. The CDR3 sequence is 17 residues long. Germline CDR1 is DFQATT and CDR2 is SNEGSKA (reference sequence). For the CDR3, the DNA is TGCTGTGCTAGTGACAGCGGGGGGGCCGTTAGGATCGACGAGCAGTACTTC. Protein product: CCASDSGGAVRIDEQYF.

This sequence joins TRBV12-3 or TRBV12-4 and TRBJ2-7; 9 nucleotides align to TRBD1. After removal of 6 bases from V and 4 bases from J, the junction contained 7 bases not matched to a gene. The CDR3 runs 14 residues. CDR3 sequence (DNA): TGTGCCAGCAGCTCCGGGACAGGGAGGTACGAGCAGTACTTC. This translates into CASSSGTGRYEQYF.

This clonotype has at least ten counts. The V call is TRBV25-1, the J call TRBJ2-7; no clear D. Germline lookup yields CDR1 MGHDK and CDR2 SYGVNS. Trimming took off 7 bases at V and 3 bases at J, with 7 bases between the two ends. The CDR3 contains 11 residues. The CDR3 is CASKNSYEQYF. As DNA, the CDR3 is TGTGCCAGCAAGAACAGCTACGAGCAGTACTTC.

In this sample, this clonotype turned up many times. The chain employs TRBV5-1 and TRBJ2-5; the D call may be TRBD1 or TRBD2 (6 bases each). With 4 bases removed from V and 2 bases from J, the gap between germline ends came to 15 bases. From germline, CDR1 is SGHRS and CDR2 YFSETQ. CDR3 length: 15 residues. The DNA for the CDR3 is TGCGCCAGCAGCGTGATAGGGGGGCAACAAGAGACCCAGTACTTC. Protein sequence: CASSVIGGQQETQYF.

CDR3 bases: TGTGCCAGCAGTTTTGGGGGGGTCCCAGATACGCAGTATTTT. Residues: CASSFGGVPDTQYF. The genes are TRBV28 and TRBJ2-3; 7 bases agree with TRBD2. Germline CDR1 MDHEN, CDR2 SYDVKM. Losses at the gene ends were 3 bases for V and 4 bases for J; bases not matched to a gene: 4. CDR3 size: 14 residues.

This clonotype was seen many times. The J gene is TRBJ2-1, the V gene TRBV3-1; TRBD2 might be the D (5 bases). This CDR3 is built from 17 residues. Trimming cost V 0 bases and J 2 bases, with 14 bases left between them. The germline gives CDR1 LGHDT, CDR2 YNNKEL (reference sequence). The CDR3 is CASSQDVAGRPYNEQFF. DNA for the CDR3: TGTGCCAGCAGCCAAGATGTTGCGGGTCGGCCCTACAATGAGCAGTTCTTC.

This clonotype appeared many times. The CDR3 spells CASSLRLKETQYF. CDR3 coding DNA: TGTGCCAGCAGCTTAAGACTAAAAGAGACCCAGTACTTC. The chain joins TRBV7-8 to TRBJ2-5, with D possibly being TRBD2 (5 bases). This CDR3 has 13 amino acids. Trimming removed 2 bases at V and 3 bases at J, with 7 bases between. The germline V gene has CDR1 SGHVS and CDR2 FQNEAQ.

Many counts were recorded for this clonotype. The chain recombines TRBV5-1 with TRBJ1-3, with TRBD1 as a possible D gene (6 bases). Trimming stripped 4 bases from V and 6 bases from J, with 17 bases between. Germline V gene sequence: CDR1 SGHRS, CDR2 YFSETQ. CDR3 size: 15 residues. CDR3 DNA: TGCGCCAGCAGCACTAGGACAGAAACTCCAAACACCATATATTTT. Translated, it gives CASSTRTETPNTIYF.

This clonotype occurred many times. The chain is built from TRBV3-1 and TRBJ1-1; no firm D call. Germline lookup yields CDR1 LGHDT and CDR2 YNNKEL (reference sequence). Trimming removed 1 base at V and 3 bases at J, with 6 bases between. CDR3 length: 13 amino acids. The CDR3 DNA is TGTGCCAGCAGCCAAGGGGAGGACACTGAAGCTTTCTTT. This translates into CASSQGEDTEAFF.

The chain joins TRBV20-1 to TRBJ1-2, with a tentative D call TRBD1 (6 bases). CDR1 and CDR2 (germline): DFQATT, SNEGSKA (reference sequence). CDR3 length: 11 residues. CDR3 sequence: CIGGQGPGYTF. CDR3 coding DNA: TGCATCGGGGGCCAGGGGCCGGGCTACACCTTC.

In its sample, this clonotype was seen many times. V is TRBV6-2 or TRBV6-3 and J is TRBJ1-1, with no clear D. The V gene's germline CDR1 is MNHEY and CDR2 SVGEGT. Trimming pared 6 bases from V and 5 bases from J, leaving 13 bases between. The CDR3 runs to 13 residues. This CDR3 is CASREDGLTEAFF. In DNA form, the CDR3 reads TGTGCCAGCAGGGAGGACGGGCTAACTGAAGCTTTCTTT.

This clonotype was seen ten or more times. The chain employs TRBV4-3 and TRBJ1-2; D uncertain. Germline V gene sequence: CDR1 LGHNA, CDR2 YSLEER. This CDR3 comprises 13 residues. V was shortened by 0 bases and J by 8 bases, with 10 bases between the two germline ends. Here the CDR3 reads CASSQESLRGYTF. In DNA form, the CDR3 reads TGCGCCAGCAGCCAAGAGTCCCTGAGGGGCTACACCTTC.

This clonotype was seen many times. The genes are TRBV25-1 and TRBJ1-2; no clear D. The CDR3 runs 14 residues. V lost 2 bases to trimming and J lost 4 bases, with 11 bases between them. Germline loops: CDR1 MGHDK, CDR2 SYGVNS. CDR3 nucleotides: TGTGCCAGCAGTGAACGGACGGGGTCCTATGGCTACACCTTC. Protein product: CASSERTGSYGYTF.

The genes are TRBV19 and TRBJ2-2, with D unclear. The V end was cut by 5 bases, the J end by 5 bases, with 6 bases between. This CDR3 spans 12 amino acids. Germline V gene data show CDR1 as LNHDA and CDR2 as SQIVND (reference sequence). The CDR3, as DNA: TGTGCCAGTAGTCCTAGAACCGGGGAGCTGTTTTTT. Translated: CASSPRTGELFF.

There are many counts of this clonotype. V usage is TRBV2 and J usage is TRBJ1-1, with D perhaps matching TRBD1 (6 bases). Germline CDR1 SNHLY, CDR2 FYNNEI. This CDR3 has 16 amino acids. The germline V and J ends were trimmed by 5 bases and 2 bases, with 18 bases remaining between them. The CDR3: CASSPQGWGTNTEAFF. CDR3 sequence (DNA): TGTGCCAGCAGTCCCCAGGGGTGGGGAACAAACACTGAAGCTTTCTTT.

This clonotype appeared many times. This chain joins TRBV5-1 and TRBJ2-1, with D perhaps being TRBD1 or TRBD2 (5 bases each). Trimming shortened V by 5 bases and J by 7 bases, and 13 bases separated the two germline ends. The CDR3 has 13 residues. The V gene's germline CDR1 is SGHRS and CDR2 YFSETQ. CDR3 nucleotide sequence: TGCGCCAGCAGTGTGGGGGTCCAGAATGAGCAGTTCTTC. Its translation: CASSVGVQNEQFF.

This clonotype was recorded at least ten times. The chain is built from TRBV6-2 or TRBV6-3 and TRBJ1-1; D is unresolved. This CDR3 is built from 15 residues. V shed 7 bases and J shed 2 bases, with 17 bases lying between them. Germline values: CDR1 MNHEY, CDR2 SVGEGT. CDR3 protein: CASTTRLGSNTEAFF. CDR3 nucleotides: TGTGCCAGCACCACCCGGTTGGGCTCCAACACTGAAGCTTTCTTT.

CDR3 loop: CASSPDSSAPYYEQYF. The CDR3 region has the DNA TGTGCCAGCAGTCCCGACAGTTCTGCGCCCTACTACGAGCAGTACTTC. This rearrangement joins TRBV27 to TRBJ2-7; perhaps TRBD1 as D (5 bases). Germline V gives CDR1 MNHEY, CDR2 SMNVEV (reference sequence). CDR3 length: 16 residues. Trimming pared 5 bases from V and 3 bases from J, leaving 20 bases between.

This clonotype has ten or more counts. The chain is built from TRBV5-1 and TRBJ1-1; unclear D gene. Germline V gene lookup returns CDR1 SGHRS and CDR2 YFSETQ. The CDR3 consists of 13 residues. The germline V and J ends were trimmed by 5 bases and 0 bases, with 8 bases remaining between them. The CDR3 sequence: CASRDGVNTEAFF. CDR3 DNA: TGCGCCAGCAGGGATGGAGTGAACACTGAAGCTTTCTTT.

The rearrangement joins TRBV11-2 to TRBJ2-2; no clear D gene. From germline, CDR1 is SGHAT and CDR2 FQNNGV. CDR3 length: 14 residues. Trimming took 5 bases from V and 4 from J, leaving 11 bases between them. This chain's CDR3 is CASSILSTTGELFF. The CDR3 DNA follows: TGTGCCAGCAGCATACTATCGACCACCGGGGAGCTGTTTTTT.

This clonotype was seen only a few times. The CDR3 nucleotides are TGTGCCAGCAGTGATGCCTACGAGCAGTACTTC. This translates into CASSDAYEQYF. V usage is TRBV27 and J usage is TRBJ2-7; D is uncertain. Germline CDR1 and CDR2: MNHEY and SMNVEV (reference sequence). Trimming pared 5 bases from V and 2 bases from J, leaving 4 bases between. The length of the CDR3 is 11 residues.

This clonotype was seen many times. This chain uses TRBV7-9 with TRBJ1-1; D call uncertain. This CDR3 spans 8 amino acids. The V gene's germline CDR1 is SEHNR and CDR2 FQNEAQ (reference sequence). The CDR3 reads CTYTEAFF. The CDR3, as DNA: TGTACCTACACTGAAGCTTTCTTT.

This clonotype appeared many times. The chain joins TRBV6-1 to TRBJ1-2; D gene unclear. The germline CDR1 and CDR2 sequences are MNHNS and SASEGT. The CDR3 has 13 amino acids. Trimming left V 4 bases short and J 1 base short, with 7 bases between. CDR3 sequence reads: CASSGQINYGYTF. CDR3 DNA: TGTGCCAGCAGTGGGCAGATTAACTATGGCTACACCTTC.

There are many counts of this clonotype. The V call is TRBV5-1, the J call TRBJ2-7, with 9 bases fitting TRBD1. This CDR3 spans 15 amino acids. CDR1 and CDR2 from the germline V gene are SGHRS and YFSETQ. V lost 9 bases and J lost 0; bases outside the gene matches: 10. The CDR3 is CAKDGTGRSSYEQYF. The CDR3 DNA is TGCGCCAAGGATGGGACAGGGAGAAGCTCCTACGAGCAGTACTTC.

Ten or more counts support this clonotype. The chain uses TRBV10-3 and TRBJ2-5, with TRBD1 matching over 12 bases. CDR1 is ENHRY and CDR2 is SYGVKD in the germline V gene. V trimming: 6 bases; J trimming: 4 bases; junction bases outside the gene matches: 6. The CDR3 spans 15 residues. The CDR3 nucleotides are TGTGCCATCAGCCCCGGGACAGGGGGCTTAGAGACCCAGTACTTC. As protein: CAISPGTGGLETQYF.

The table lists this clonotype with many counts. V usage is TRBV29-1 and J usage is TRBJ2-6, with 7 bases matching TRBD1. Germline CDR1 is SQVTM and CDR2 is ANQGSEA. V lost 5 bases and J lost 1; bases outside the gene matches: 5. This CDR3 is built from 15 residues. CDR3 residues: CSVTTGVSGANVLTF. The CDR3 coding sequence is TGCAGCGTTACTACAGGGGTTTCTGGGGCCAACGTCCTGACTTTC.